These 23 T cell receptor beta chains were all obtained from the same sample, sequenced in a study of blood T cell repertoires in COVID-19. The repertoire was sequenced with immunoSEQ multiplex PCR; TCRdb's copy has only in-frame clones and lacks some. The data hold 250,000 to 350,000 clones, with 84% observed a single time. The sample comprised peripheral blood. These receptors were obtained from a person between 65 and 79 years old with COVID-19, enrolled during active disease.

The chain uses TRBV6-5 and TRBJ2-2; maybe TRBD1 (5 bases). The V and J ends lost 8 bases and 6 bases respectively, with 16 bases between them. CDR1 and CDR2 from the germline V gene are MNHEY and SVGAGI. The CDR3 has 14 residues. The DNA for the CDR3 is TGTGCCAGCGGATCCCAGACAGCCGCCGGGGAGCTGTTTTTT. Amino acid sequence: CASGSQTAAGELFF.

The chain combines TRBV19 with TRBJ1-2; TRBD1 is a possible D gene (5 bases). The CDR3 has 13 amino acids. Germline CDR1 is LNHDA and CDR2 is SQIVND (reference sequence). Trimming stripped 3 bases from V and 7 bases from J, with 12 bases between. The CDR3 sequence is CASSMGQGFGYTF. The CDR3 nucleotides are TGTGCCAGTAGTATGGGGCAGGGATTTGGCTACACCTTC.

The chain recombines TRBV19 with TRBJ2-7; TRBD2 aligns across 8 bases. Germline trimming cut 5 bases from V and 4 bases from J; bases unmatched to any gene: 10. Germline assignment: CDR1 LNHDA and CDR2 SQIVND (reference sequence). The CDR3 consists of 15 residues. Here the CDR3 DNA reads TGTGCCAGTAGTTCAGCGGGAGCCCAATTATACGAGCAGTACTTC. Its protein is CASSSAGAQLYEQYF.

The V call is TRBV4-1, the J call TRBJ1-6, with D hard to call. V was pared by 0 bases and J by 7 bases, with 10 bases between. Germline loops: CDR1 MGHRA, CDR2 YSYEKL. The CDR3 covers 15 residues. The CDR3 is CASSQDRTENSPLHF. In DNA, the CDR3 is TGCGCCAGCAGCCAAGATCGAACAGAGAATTCACCCCTCCACTTT.

The chain has TRBV9 and TRBJ2-7; D is perhaps TRBD2 (6 bases). Trimming removed 0 bases at V and 2 bases at J, with 12 bases between. This CDR3 is 15 amino acids long. Germline-derived CDR1 and CDR2 are SGDLS and YYNGEE. The CDR3 here is CASSVGGTATYEQYF. As DNA, the CDR3 is TGTGCCAGCAGCGTAGGGGGGACTGCCACCTACGAGCAGTACTTC.

The chain carries TRBV19 and TRBJ1-2; D call uncertain. V lost 9 bases and J 2 bases, leaving 19 bases between the germline ends. From germline, CDR1 is LNHDA and CDR2 SQIVND (reference sequence). The CDR3 covers 15 residues. DNA of the CDR3: TGTGCCAGCACCCAGGTCGGGATATTAAACTATGGCTACACCTTC. Translated: CASTQVGILNYGYTF.

This clone was picked up one time. The chain combines TRBV2 with TRBJ2-1; TRBD2 aligns across 7 bases. The J segment lost 6 bases and the V segment lost 9 bases, leaving 5 bases of the junction unmatched. CDR1 is SNHLY and CDR2 is FYNNEI in the germline V gene. This CDR3 spans 12 amino acids. CDR3 amino acids: CARGRGLNEQFF. CDR3 nucleotides: TGTGCCAGGGGGAGGGGTCTCAATGAGCAGTTCTTC.

For this clone: The same CDR3 arises from other DNA sequences in this sample as well. The chain couples TRBV27 to TRBJ2-3, with D tentatively TRBD2 (6 bases). Germline V gene data show CDR1 as MNHEY and CDR2 as SMNVEV (reference sequence). There are 16 residues in the CDR3. Deletions cut 3 bases from V and 1 base from J, with 14 bases between. The CDR3, as DNA: TGTGCCAGCAGTTTGCCTTCCGGGAGCGGCACAGATACGCAGTATTTT. Amino acid sequence: CASSLPSGSGTDTQYF.

The J gene is TRBJ2-5, the V gene TRBV5-1; 8 bases are a match to TRBD2. The CDR3 totals 14 residues. Germline values: CDR1 SGHRS, CDR2 YFSETQ. Trimming took 4 bases from V and 3 from J; bases not matched to a gene: 5. The CDR3 loop reads CASSPGAGEETQYF. The CDR3 nucleotides are TGCGCCAGCAGCCCAGGAGCGGGGGAAGAGACCCAGTACTTC.

The J gene is TRBJ2-3, the V gene TRBV4-3; 7 bases map to TRBD2. The CDR3 length is 15 residues. V lost 4 bases, J lost 2 bases, and 6 bases stayed unmatched. Germline CDR1 is LGHNA and CDR2 is YSLEER. The CDR3 coding sequence is TGCGCCAGCAGCCCTGGCGGGGGACTCACAGATACGCAGTATTTT. Encoded protein: CASSPGGGLTDTQYF.

This clone was picked up one time. This chain links TRBV15 with TRBJ1-6; possible D gene TRBD1, 6 bases. The CDR3 extends over 16 amino acids. With 8 bases removed from V and 8 bases from J, the gap between germline ends came to 22 bases. Germline loops: CDR1 LNHNV, CDR2 YYDKDF (reference sequence). The CDR3 reads CATRFWAGGMDSPLHF. The CDR3 DNA sequence: TGTGCCACCCGGTTCTGGGCGGGGGGCATGGATTCACCCCTCCACTTT. Full variable domain (rest looked up from reference TRBV15 and TRBJ1-6): DAMVIQNPRYQVTQFGKPVTLSCSQTLNHNVMYWYQQKSSQAPKLLFHYYDKDFNNEADTPDNFQSRRPNTSFCFLDIRSPGLGDTAMYLCATRFWAGGMDSPLHFGNGTRLTVT.

This sequence joins TRBV18 and TRBJ2-3, with a weak D call TRBD1 (5 bases). Germline values: CDR1 KGHSH, CDR2 LQKENI. The CDR3 sequence is 16 residues long. V was trimmed by 2 bases and J by 2 bases, leaving 14 bases between them. This CDR3 reads CASSPESRGSTDTQYF. As DNA, the CDR3 is TGTGCCAGCTCACCAGAGAGTAGGGGTTCCACAGATACGCAGTATTTT.

V gene TRBV5-1 combines with J gene TRBJ1-2; D not resolved. The germline V gene has CDR1 SGHRS and CDR2 YFSETQ. V was cut by 0 bases and J by 1 base, with 10 bases left in between. This CDR3 is built from 15 residues. The CDR3 nucleotides read TGCGCCAGCAGCTTGGTTACGGGAAATAACTATGGCTACACCTTC. Its protein product is CASSLVTGNNYGYTF.

V is TRBV11-2 and J is TRBJ2-3; D call uncertain. V was clipped by 4 bases and J by 4 bases, with 3 bases between them. Per germline, CDR1 SGHAT and CDR2 FQNNGV. This CDR3 has 11 residues. The DNA for the CDR3 is TGTGCCAGCAGCTCTGCAGATACGCAGTATTTT. Translated, it gives CASSSADTQYF.

The chain links TRBV5-6 to TRBJ2-7, with TRBD1 matching over 7 bases. Germline CDR1 SGHDT, CDR2 YYEEEE. The CDR3 runs to 19 residues. Trimming at V came to 0 bases and at J to 1 base, leaving 16 bases not matched to a gene. The CDR3 DNA reads as TGTGCCAGCAGCTTGGAGGGGACCCACCGGGACAGTCGTTCCTACGAGCAGTACTTC. This encodes CASSLEGTHRDSRSYEQYF.

The chain has TRBV6-5 and TRBJ2-1, with TRBD2 as a possible D gene (5 bases). CDR3 length: 13 residues. Trimming removed 0 bases from V and 5 bases from J, with 5 bases in between. Germline V gives CDR1 MNHEY, CDR2 SVGAGI. This CDR3 is CASSYSRDNEQFF. The CDR3 region has the DNA TGTGCCAGCAGTTACTCGCGGGACAATGAGCAGTTCTTC.

The V call is TRBV9, the J call TRBJ2-7, with 10 bases that match TRBD1. Germline V lookup: CDR1 SGDLS, CDR2 YYNGEE. This CDR3 is built from 15 residues. J was trimmed by 2 bases and V by 4 bases; bases with no gene match: 6. CDR3 coding DNA: TGTGCCAGCAGCACTGGGACAGGGGAGGCCTACGAGCAGTACTTC. Protein: CASSTGTGEAYEQYF.

The CDR3 nucleotides read TGTGCCAGCAGGAGAACCCAATCGAGAAACATTCAGTACTTC. Encoded protein: CASRRTQSRNIQYF. The gene calls are TRBV28 and TRBJ2-4; D not certain. Germline CDR1 reads MDHEN; CDR2 reads SYDVKM. This CDR3 has 14 amino acids. With 6 bases removed from V and 6 bases from J, the gap between germline ends came to 15 bases.

V is TRBV19 and J is TRBJ1-1; TRBD1 is a possible D gene (5 bases). The V and J ends lost 3 bases and 1 base respectively, with 21 bases between them. Germline CDR1 is LNHDA and CDR2 is SQIVND (reference sequence). The CDR3 is 18 amino acids. The CDR3 sequence is CASSMSGGAGRKNTEAFF. The CDR3 DNA is TGTGCCAGTAGTATGTCGGGTGGGGCAGGACGTAAGAACACTGAAGCTTTCTTT.

V is TRBV6-5 and J is TRBJ1-3; no firm D call. The V gene lost 11 bases and the J gene lost 0 bases, with 11 bases spanning the gap. The CDR3 consists of 13 residues. Germline-derived CDR1 and CDR2 are MNHEY and SVGAGI. CDR3 sequence: CAGGERSGNTIYF. The CDR3 nucleotides are TGTGCCGGCGGAGAGCGCTCTGGAAACACCATATATTTT.

The rearrangement joins TRBV6-6 to TRBJ2-7, with D tentatively TRBD1 (5 bases). CDR3 length: 13 amino acids. V gave up 7 bases and J gave up 7 bases, with 17 bases separating them. CDR1 is MNHNY and CDR2 is SVGAGI in the germline V gene (reference sequence). CDR3 protein: CASKLDSSLEQYF. The CDR3 bases are TGTGCCAGCAAGCTCGACAGTTCTTTAGAGCAGTACTTC.

The chain employs TRBV7-3 and TRBJ2-1; TRBD1 might be the D (6 bases). CDR3 length: 13 residues. From germline, CDR1 is SGHTA and CDR2 FQGTGA. Trimming took off 1 base at V and 9 bases at J, with 10 bases between the two ends. The CDR3 sequence: CASSLSRGGEQFF. CDR3 sequence (DNA): TGTGCCAGCAGCTTAAGCAGGGGCGGTGAGCAGTTCTTC.

This clone appeared a few times. This chain links TRBV3-1 (or the pseudogene TRBV3-2) with TRBJ2-7; D gene unclear. V was shortened by 3 bases and J by 5 bases, with 11 bases between the two germline ends. CDR1 LGHDT and CDR2 YNNKEL come from the germline V gene (reference sequence). The CDR3 length is 13 residues. CDR3 loop: CASSHTWANEQYF. The CDR3 nucleotides read TGTGCCAGCAGCCATACTTGGGCTAACGAGCAGTACTTC.